The 19 T cell receptor beta chains presented below share a single source sample, sequenced in a study of blood T cell repertoires in COVID-19 (dated by TCRdb to the early 2020s). The library was built by means of the immunoSEQ multiplex PCR assay. Not all clones reach the TCRdb copy of this immuneACCESS table, which keeps in-frame sequences only. Checked studies attribute under half of the gap to unresolved V genes and leave the rest unexplained. The sample profile shows under 100,000 clones; about 87% of them were found once. Over 0.95% of the sample lies in the top ten. Sequenced: peripheral blood. All receptors come from a human donor in a cohort sampled during active COVID-19.

This clone occurred a few times. The chain has TRBV6-5 and TRBJ2-7, with D perhaps TRBD1 (5 bases). Germline CDR1 MNHEY, CDR2 SVGAGI. Trimming removed 7 bases at V and 2 bases at J, with 15 bases between. This CDR3 is 14 amino acids long. The CDR3 here is CASTKGAATYEQYF. In DNA, the CDR3 is TGTGCCAGCACTAAAGGGGCAGCTACCTACGAGCAGTACTTC.

The CDR3: CASSRDRQSYEQYF. As DNA, the CDR3 is TGTGCCAGCAGCCGGGACAGGCAATCCTACGAGCAGTACTTC. The rearrangement joins TRBV6-5 to TRBJ2-7; 8 nucleotides match TRBD1. There are 14 residues in the CDR3. Looked up from germline, CDR1 is MNHEY and CDR2 is SVGAGI. The trim removed 6 bases at V and 1 base at J, leaving 5 bases unmatched.

V usage is TRBV5-1 and J usage is TRBJ2-2; 8 bases agree with TRBD2. The CDR3 sequence is 15 residues long. The junction had 6 bases not matched to a gene; V was cut back by 0 bases and J by 8 bases. Germline CDR1 is SGHRS and CDR2 is YFSETQ. The CDR3 spells CASSLVGLAGGELFF. As DNA, the CDR3 is TGCGCCAGCAGCTTGGTTGGCCTAGCGGGTGGGGAGCTGTTTTTT.

A few counts support this clone. The chain carries TRBV6-5 and TRBJ2-7, with 7 bases that match TRBD2. With 6 bases clipped from V and 7 bases from J, the junction kept 9 bases outside the gene matches. CDR3 length: 13 amino acids. The germline CDR1 and CDR2 sequences are MNHEY and SVGAGI. DNA of the CDR3: TGTGCCAGCAGGCAACTCCGGGGGGAGGAGCAGTACTTC. Amino acid sequence: CASRQLRGEEQYF.

CDR3 nucleotide sequence: TGTGCCAGTAGTACAGGGGCGAACACTGAAGCTTTCTTT. This translates into CASSTGANTEAFF. The rearrangement links TRBV19 to TRBJ1-1, with D perhaps matching TRBD1 (6 bases). Germline CDR1 is LNHDA and CDR2 is SQIVND (reference sequence). CDR3 length equals 13 residues. Trimming took 4 bases from V and 1 from J, leaving 7 bases between them.

The chain combines TRBV5-1 with TRBJ1-2; 9 bases are shared with TRBD1. Trimming cost V 4 bases and J 5 bases; bases outside gene matches: 9. Germline lookup yields CDR1 SGHRS and CDR2 YFSETQ. CDR3 length: 15 amino acids. The CDR3 protein is CASSATSGTGYGYTF. The CDR3 nucleotides read TGCGCCAGCAGCGCCACTTCCGGGACAGGGTATGGCTACACCTTC.

The chain carries TRBV12-1 and TRBJ2-4; the table's D call of TRBD1 was not tested on the DNA. TRBV12-1 is tagged as a pseudogene. The CDR3 sequence is 17 residues long. The CDR3: CASSSRQGILAKNIQYF. The CDR3 bases are TGTGCCAGCAGCTCCCGACAGGGAATCCTAGCCAAAAACATTCAGTACTTC.

The V gene is TRBV11-2, the J gene TRBJ2-1, with unresolved D. CDR1 and CDR2 (germline): SGHAT, FQNNGV. Trimming cost V 5 bases and J 0 bases, with 17 bases left between them. The CDR3 runs to 17 residues. CDR3 DNA: TGTGCCAGCAGCCCCATCGGATTGCGGAGCTCCTACAATGAGCAGTTCTTC. It translates to CASSPIGLRSSYNEQFF.

The CDR3 reads CASSQASGGYEQYF. The CDR3 coding sequence is TGTGCCAGCAGCCAAGCTTCGGGAGGCTACGAGCAGTACTTC. The chain couples TRBV3-1 (or the pseudogene TRBV3-2) to TRBJ2-7; 7 positions agree with TRBD2. The V gene's germline CDR1 is LGHDT and CDR2 YNNKEL (reference sequence). V shed 1 base and J 3 bases; nucleotides not matched to a gene: 3. The CDR3 covers 14 residues.

The V and J genes are TRBV18 and TRBJ2-1; 9 bases match TRBD2. The trim removed 6 bases at V and 6 bases at J, leaving 9 bases unmatched. The CDR3 extends over 15 amino acids. Germline CDR1 reads KGHSH; CDR2 reads LQKENI. The CDR3 region has the DNA TGTGCCAGCTCTTTAGCGGGAGAGCCGGGCAATGAGCAGTTCTTC. It specifies CASSLAGEPGNEQFF. Looking up the rest from reference TRBV18 and TRBJ2-1 gives the full variable domain: NAGVMQNPRHLVRRRGQEARLRCSPMKGHSHVYWYRQLPEEGLKFMVYLQKENIIDESGMPKERFSAEFPKEGPSILRIQQVVRGDSAAYFCASSLAGEPGNEQFFGPGTRLTVL.

The rearrangement uses TRBV2 and TRBJ2-7; 7 bases fit TRBD1. J was trimmed by 0 bases and V by 7 bases; bases with no gene match: 6. Germline V gene sequence: CDR1 SNHLY, CDR2 FYNNEI. This CDR3 is built from 14 residues. The CDR3 sequence is CASKGQETSYEQYF. CDR3 nucleotide sequence: TGTGCCAGCAAAGGACAGGAGACCTCCTACGAGCAGTACTTC.

The chain has TRBV11-2 and TRBJ1-2, with a possible D match to TRBD1 (6 bases). The CDR3 is 15 amino acids. The ends were cut back, 2 bases at V and 4 bases at J, with 14 bases in the middle. Germline CDR1 and CDR2: SGHAT and FQNNGV. The CDR3 protein is CASSLRATGIYGYTF. In DNA, the CDR3 is TGTGCCAGCAGCTTAAGGGCCACAGGGATCTATGGCTACACCTTC.

The CDR3 coding sequence is TGCAGCGCTCGAGCGGGAGAACAGTACGAGCAGTACTTC. Translation: CSARAGEQYEQYF. V and J are TRBV29-1 and TRBJ2-7; 8 bases fit TRBD2. The CDR3 extends over 13 amino acids. V shed 7 bases and J 4 bases; nucleotides not matched to a gene: 9. Germline V gene lookup returns CDR1 SQVTM and CDR2 ANQGSEA.

This chain uses TRBV5-1 with TRBJ2-1, with a tentative D call TRBD2 (5 bases). This CDR3 is built from 15 residues. Germline CDR1 SGHRS, CDR2 YFSETQ. With 0 bases removed from V and 5 bases from J, the gap between germline ends came to 12 bases. CDR3 loop: CASSLVVGLDNEQFF. CDR3 bases: TGCGCCAGCAGCTTGGTGGTTGGACTCGACAATGAGCAGTTCTTC.

By share, this clone counts as medium-sized. The V and J genes are TRBV27 and TRBJ2-1, with TRBD2 identical over 11 bases. CDR3 size: 14 residues. Trimming removed 8 bases from V and 4 bases from J; junction bases left unmatched: 4. Germline loops: CDR1 MNHEY, CDR2 SMNVEV (reference sequence). The CDR3 spells CASRLAGKYNEQFF. In DNA form, the CDR3 reads TGTGCCAGCCGACTAGCGGGGAAATACAATGAGCAGTTCTTC.

The V and J genes are TRBV20-1 and TRBJ1-1, with a possible D match to TRBD1 (5 bases). The CDR3 loop spans 11 amino acids. The V gene lost 7 bases and the J gene lost 5 bases, with 11 bases spanning the gap. Germline-derived CDR1 and CDR2 are DFQATT and SNEGSKA (reference sequence). CDR3 DNA: TGCAGTGTCCTGACAGAGACTGAAGCTTTCTTT. The encoded protein is CSVLTETEAFF.

The CDR3 reads CASSLGSGYSGANVLTF. Written as DNA, the CDR3 is TGTGCCAGCAGTTTAGGTAGCGGGTACTCTGGGGCCAACGTCCTGACTTTC. The chain carries TRBV27 and TRBJ2-6, with 7 bases lining up with TRBD2. Losses at the gene ends were 2 bases for V and 0 bases for J; bases not matched to a gene: 4. CDR1 is MNHEY and CDR2 is SMNVEV in the germline V gene (reference sequence). This CDR3 region has 17 residues. Filled out from reference TRBV27 and TRBJ2-6, the complete variable domain reads EAQVTQNPRYLITVTGKKLTVTCSQNMNHEYMSWYRQDPGLGLRQIYYSMNVEVTDKGDVPEGYKVSRKEKRNFPLILESPSPNQTSLYFCASSLGSGYSGANVLTFGAGSRLTVL.

The chain employs TRBV6-5 and TRBJ2-1; 9 positions match TRBD1. The CDR3 is made up of 12 amino acids. V shed 10 bases and J 5 bases; nucleotides not matched to a gene: 3. The germline gives CDR1 MNHEY, CDR2 SVGAGI. CDR3 residues: CATRTGDNEQFF. The CDR3 DNA is TGTGCCACGCGGACAGGGGACAATGAGCAGTTCTTC.

The chain is built from TRBV27 and TRBJ2-2; tentatively, D is TRBD1 (5 bases). Looked up from germline, CDR1 is MNHEY and CDR2 is SMNVEV (reference sequence). Trimming stripped 2 bases from V and 8 bases from J, with 12 bases between. CDR3 size: 14 residues. The DNA of the CDR3 is TGTGCCAGCAGTTTACGCAGGGTGGGTGGGGAGCTGTTTTTT. It is translated as CASSLRRVGGELFF.